The rows below give T cell receptor beta chains drawn from one sample of a study of technical replicates of blood from a few donors. TCRdb keeps only in-frame clones here, not all; method: immunoSEQ multiplex PCR. The sample records about 82,000 clones, around 94% being singletons. The sequenced sample consisted of T cells isolated from PBMCs. Receptor source: a human donor in good health. Each CDR3 is given with its conserved first and last residue. A D gene is named only where the DNA matches it firmly. The size field is filled for only some rows; it gives once, few, many or a size class.

d_gene,j_gene,v_gene,abundance,CDR3aa,CDR3nt
TRBD1,TRBJ1-1,TRBV2,NA,CASSVDRVGFF,TGTGCCAGCAGTGTTGACAGGGTCGGCTTCTTT
NA,TRBJ1-2,TRBV6-5,NA,CASSFGEHYGYTF,TGTGCCAGCAGTTTTGGGGAGCACTATGGCTACACCTTC
NA,TRBJ1-1,TRBV9,NA,CASSPPVGVLSEAFF,TGTGCCAGCAGCCCCCCCGTGGGCGTCCTCTCTGAAGCTTTCTTT
NA,TRBJ1-2,TRBV7-3,NA,CASSPGVAGGYTF,TGTGCCAGCAGCCCCGGAGTGGCGGGTGGCTACACCTTC
NA,TRBJ1-2,TRBV2,NA,CASSEGREVGYTF,TGTGCCAGCAGTGAAGGCAGGGAAGTTGGCTACACCTTC
TRBD1,TRBJ2-7,TRBV6-1,NA,CASWSGQVYEQYF,TGTGCCAGTTGGTCGGGACAGGTGTACGAGCAGTACTTC
NA,TRBJ1-3,TRBV5-1,NA,CASSPRTERGNTIYF,TGCGCCAGCAGCCCGCGGACAGAACGTGGAAACACCATATATTTT
TRBD2,TRBJ2-3,TRBV14,NA,CASSTGGTSTDTQYF,TGTGCCAGCAGCACGGGAGGGACTAGCACAGATACGCAGTATTTT
NA,TRBJ2-3,TRBV5-1,NA,CASSLASDTQYF,TGCGCCAGCAGCTTGGCCTCAGATACGCAGTATTTT
TRBD2,TRBJ2-5,TRBV28,once,CASSLGGVLETQYF,TGTGCCAGCAGTTTAGGGGGGGTACTGGAGACCCAGTACTTC
TRBD2,TRBJ2-7,TRBV4-1,NA,CASSQGALAGAYEQYF,TGCGCCAGCAGCCAAGGCGCGCTAGCGGGAGCCTACGAGCAGTACTTC
NA,TRBJ2-1,TRBV7-2,NA,CASSLGQNNEQFF,TGTGCCAGCAGCTTAGGGCAAAACAATGAGCAGTTCTTC
NA,TRBJ2-7,TRBV7-9,NA,CASSSRGYYEQYF,TGTGCCAGCAGCTCCCGGGGTTACTACGAGCAGTACTTC
TRBD2,TRBJ2-2,TRBV2,once,CASSPLLAGSTGELFF,TGTGCCAGCAGCCCCCTATTAGCGGGCTCAACCGGGGAGCTGTTTTTT
NA,TRBJ2-7,TRBV29-1,NA,CSVDLGGGTYEQYF,TGCAGCGTTGACCTTGGGGGCGGAACCTACGAGCAGTACTTC
NA,TRBJ2-7,TRBV13,NA,CASSPQTYEQYF,TGTGCCAGCAGCCCACAAACCTACGAGCAGTACTTC
TRBD1,TRBJ2-5,TRBV28,NA,CASSPIGTGEGETQYF,TGTGCCAGCAGCCCAATCGGGACAGGGGAGGGGGAGACCCAGTACTTC
TRBD1,TRBJ1-1,TRBV7-8,NA,CASSAHWDREKTEAFF,TGTGCCAGCAGCGCCCACTGGGACAGGGAGAAAACTGAAGCTTTCTTT
NA,TRBJ1-5,TRBV6-4,NA,CASSSQGGQPQHF,TGTGCCAGCAGCTCACAGGGTGGCCAGCCCCAGCATTTT
NA,TRBJ1-1,TRBV11-3,NA,CASSLDQDTEAFF,TGTGCCAGCAGCTTAGATCAGGACACTGAAGCTTTCTTT
TRBD2,TRBJ2-3,TRBV5-6,NA,CASSLLLAGGPGTDTQYF,TGTGCCAGCAGCTTGTTACTAGCGGGAGGGCCGGGGACAGATACGCAGTATTTT
NA,TRBJ1-2,TRBV27,NA,CASSLDSGSGGYTF,TGTGCCAGCAGTTTAGATTCGGGTAGTGGGGGCTACACCTTC
NA,TRBJ1-4,TRBV2,once,CASSESRPGDNSTNEKLFF,TGTGCCAGCAGTGAAAGTAGGCCAGGGGACAATTCAACTAATGAAAAACTGTTTTTT
TRBD1,TRBJ1-2,TRBV27,few,CASSQGANGYTF,TGTGCCAGCAGCCAGGGGGCGAACGGCTACACCTTC
TRBD1,TRBJ2-7,TRBV30,once,CAWSPGTGYEQYF,TGTGCCTGGAGTCCCGGGACAGGTTACGAGCAGTACTTC
TRBD1,TRBJ1-5,TRBV7-9,NA,CASSLGTGGSNQPQHF,TGTGCCAGCAGCCTGGGAACAGGGGGGAGCAATCAGCCCCAGCATTTT
TRBD1,TRBJ1-1,TRBV7-6,few,CASSPEGAPHTEAFF,TGTGCCAGCAGCCCGGAGGGGGCGCCTCACACTGAAGCTTTCTTT
NA,TRBJ2-3,TRBV4-3,NA,CASSQDFTSTDTQYF,TGCGCCAGCAGCCAAGATTTTACTAGCACAGATACGCAGTATTTT
TRBD2,TRBJ2-7,TRBV11-3,NA,CASSLAGGISYEQYF,TGTGCCAGCAGCTTAGCGGGGGGGATATCCTACGAGCAGTACTTC
NA,TRBJ1-1,TRBV28,NA,CASSPSAAANTEAFF,TGTGCCAGCAGCCCTTCTGCGGCGGCGAACACTGAAGCTTTCTTT
TRBD2,TRBJ2-7,TRBV30,NA,CAWREGLAGGPIEQYF,TGTGCCTGGAGGGAAGGACTAGCGGGAGGGCCGATCGAGCAGTACTTC
NA,TRBJ2-5,TRBV2,NA,CASSDRYQETQYF,TGTGCCAGCAGTGACAGATACCAAGAGACCCAGTACTTC
NA,TRBJ1-4,TRBV2,NA,CASSEDAGITYEKLFF,TGTGCCAGCAGTGAAGATGCAGGGATTACGTATGAAAAACTGTTTTTT
NA,TRBJ2-2,TRBV6-6,NA,CASSAGEGTGELFF,TGTGCCAGCAGCGCAGGGGAGGGCACCGGGGAGCTGTTTTTT
NA,TRBJ2-4,TRBV10-2,NA,CASSEVSGTGNIQYF,TGCGCCAGCAGTGAAGTCTCAGGGACTGGAAACATTCAGTACTTC
TRBD2,TRBJ2-5,TRBV2,NA,CASSLRLAQETQYF,TGTGCCAGCTCGCTCCGACTAGCTCAGGAGACCCAGTACTTC
TRBD1,TRBJ2-1,TRBV19,NA,CASRGQGAGIEQFF,TGTGCCAGTAGGGGACAGGGGGCGGGTATTGAGCAGTTCTTC
NA,TRBJ1-5,TRBV2,NA,CASSGPGAGNQPQHF,TGTGCCAGCAGTGGACCAGGGGCTGGCAATCAGCCCCAGCATTTT
TRBD1,TRBJ1-2,TRBV7-8,NA,CASSPTWQGANYGYTF,TGTGCCAGCAGCCCGACATGGCAGGGGGCTAACTATGGCTACACCTTC
NA,TRBJ2-3,TRBV14,NA,CASSQLLARTSTDTQYF,TGTGCCAGCAGCCAACTACTAGCAAGAACTAGCACAGATACGCAGTATTTT
NA,TRBJ2-1,TRBV21-1,NA,CASSKVRIVGESRSSYNEQFF,TGTGCCAGCAGCAAAGTACGGATAGTTGGGGAGTCGAGAAGCTCCTACAATGAGCAGTTCTTC
NA,TRBJ2-3,TRBV10-3,NA,CAISDGRADTQYF,TGTGCCATCAGTGACGGGAGAGCAGATACGCAGTATTTT
NA,TRBJ2-3,TRBV30,NA,CAWSVNTDTQYF,TGTGCCTGGTCGGTAAACACAGATACGCAGTATTTT
NA,TRBJ2-3,TRBV14,NA,CASSQVTGTDTQYF,TGTGCCAGCAGCCAAGTTACGGGTACAGATACGCAGTATTTT
NA,TRBJ2-7,TRBV10-3,NA,CAISELGEGGTHEQYF,TGTGCCATCAGTGAGTTGGGTGAGGGAGGAACCCACGAGCAGTACTTC
NA,TRBJ2-7,TRBV7-3,NA,CASSRSTDYEQYF,TGTGCCAGCAGCCGGTCGACAGACTACGAGCAGTACTTC